The clone carrying this TCR beta chain has only one observation. Source study methods: Amplification of reference gene primers was used by the study to estimate nucleated cell counts. Assay used: immunoSEQ multiplex PCR; TCRdb lists only in-frame clones, some missing. That table furnishes V, J and clone size, whereas the DNA furnished D and trimming. The sample records about 49,000 clones, about 76% being singletons. This record belongs to a study of blood T cell repertoires in COVID-19. As for the study in general: Acute-phase and convalescent COVID-19 samples originated in the United States, Italy and Spain. The cDNA or gDNA used as material had been derived from T cells, B-cell-depleted T cells, or PBMCs.

Trimming shortened V by 6 bases and J by 0 bases, and 6 bases separated the two germline ends. The CDR3 covers 13 residues. Germline V lookup: CDR1 LNHDA, CDR2 SQIVND (reference sequence). Seattle patients were enrolled during active infection and followed longitudinally. Sequencing input: peripheral blood. V and J are TRBV19 and TRBJ1-5, with unresolved D. The sequence derives from a woman older than 75 with COVID-19, enrolled during active disease. The CDR3 region is CASSDYSNQPQHF. CDR3 bases: TGTGCCAGTAGCGACTATAGCAATCAGCCCCAGCATTTT. Looking up the rest from reference TRBV19 and TRBJ1-5 gives the full variable domain: DGGITQSPKYLFRKEGQNVTLSCEQNLNHDAMYWYRQDPGQGLRLIYYSQIVNDFQKGDIAEGYSVSREKKESFPLTVTSAQKNPTAFYLCASSDYSNQPQHFGDGTRLSIL.